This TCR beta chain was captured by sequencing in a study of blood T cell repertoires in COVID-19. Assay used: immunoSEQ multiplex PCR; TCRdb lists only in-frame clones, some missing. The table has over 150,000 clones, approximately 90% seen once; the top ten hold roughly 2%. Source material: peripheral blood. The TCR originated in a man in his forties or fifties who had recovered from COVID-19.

As DNA, the CDR3 is TGTGCCAGCAGTTCCGACTCCCCCATCACAGATACGCAGTATTTT. The encoded protein is CASSSDSPITDTQYF. The chain couples TRBV6-5 to TRBJ2-3; D ambiguous. The CDR3 runs 15 residues. Trimming cost V 4 bases and J 2 bases, with 13 bases left between them. CDR1 and CDR2 from the germline V gene are MNHEY and SVGAGI.